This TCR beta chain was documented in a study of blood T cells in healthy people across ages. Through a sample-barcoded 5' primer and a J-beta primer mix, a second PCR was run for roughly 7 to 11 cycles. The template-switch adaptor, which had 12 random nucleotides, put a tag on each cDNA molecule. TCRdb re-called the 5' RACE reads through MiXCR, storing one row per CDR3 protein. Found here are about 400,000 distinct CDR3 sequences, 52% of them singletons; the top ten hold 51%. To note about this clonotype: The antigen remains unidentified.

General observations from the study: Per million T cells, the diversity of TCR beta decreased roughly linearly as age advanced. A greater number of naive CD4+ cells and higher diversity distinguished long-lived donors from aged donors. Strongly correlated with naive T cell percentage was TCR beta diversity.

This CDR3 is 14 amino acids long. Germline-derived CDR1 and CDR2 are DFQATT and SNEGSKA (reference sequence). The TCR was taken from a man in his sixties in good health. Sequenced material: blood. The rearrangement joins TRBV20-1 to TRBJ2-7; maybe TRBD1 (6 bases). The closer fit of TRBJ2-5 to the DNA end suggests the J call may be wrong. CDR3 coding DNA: TGCAGTGCTACCAAGGGGGTGGGCTTATGGACCCAGTACTTC. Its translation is CSATKGVGLWTQYF.